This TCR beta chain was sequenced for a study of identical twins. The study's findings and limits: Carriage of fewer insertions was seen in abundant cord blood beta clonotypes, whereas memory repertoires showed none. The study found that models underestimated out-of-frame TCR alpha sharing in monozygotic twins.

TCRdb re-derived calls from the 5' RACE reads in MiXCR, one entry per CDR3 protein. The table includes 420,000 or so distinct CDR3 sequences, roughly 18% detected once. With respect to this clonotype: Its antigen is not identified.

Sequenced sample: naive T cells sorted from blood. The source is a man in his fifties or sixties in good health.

CDR3 nucleotides: TGTGCCAGCAGCTCCCAGGGACTAGCGGGAGGTGTGACAGATACGCAGTATTTT. This encodes CASSSQGLAGGVTDTQYF. The chain uses TRBV11-2 and TRBJ2-3; 15 nucleotides line up with TRBD2. V was pared by 4 bases and J by 3 bases, with 8 bases of the junction left unmatched. CDR1 and CDR2 from the germline V gene are SGHAT and FQNNGV. This CDR3 contains 18 residues. Based on the CDR3 plus reference TRBV11-2 and TRBJ2-3, the full variable domain is EAGVAQSPRYKIIEKRQSVAFWCNPISGHATLYWYQQILGQGPKLLIQFQNNGVVDDSQLPKDRFSAERLKGVDSTLKIQPAKLEDSAVYLCASSSQGLAGGVTDTQYFGPGTRLTVL.